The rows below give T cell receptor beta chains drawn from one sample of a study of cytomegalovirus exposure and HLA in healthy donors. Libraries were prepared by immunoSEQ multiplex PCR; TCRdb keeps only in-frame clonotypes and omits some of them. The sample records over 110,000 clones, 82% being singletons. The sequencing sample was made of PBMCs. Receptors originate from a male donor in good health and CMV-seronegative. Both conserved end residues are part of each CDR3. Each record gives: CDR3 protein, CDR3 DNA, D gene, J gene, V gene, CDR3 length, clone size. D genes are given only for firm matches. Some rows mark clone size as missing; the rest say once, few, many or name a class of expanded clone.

CASRSPDRNTEAFF | TGTGCCAGTAGGTCCCCGGACAGAAACACTGAAGCTTTCTTT | . | TRBJ1-1 | TRBV19 | 14 | .
CASSVIAGGPFGEQYF | TGTGCCAGCAGCGTTATAGCGGGAGGGCCATTCGGAGAGCAGTACTTC | TRBD2 | TRBJ2-7 | TRBV6-4 | 16 | .
CASRQRGLYTEAFF | TGTGCCAGCAGACAAAGGGGGCTTTACACTGAAGCTTTCTTT | TRBD1 | TRBJ1-1 | TRBV27 | 14 | .
CSVYLAGWADTQYF | TGCAGCGTTTATCTGGCGGGGTGGGCAGATACGCAGTATTTT | . | TRBJ2-3 | TRBV29-1 | 14 | .
CASSVKGLSYEQYF | TGTGCCAGCAGCGTTAAGGGACTCTCCTACGAGCAGTACTTC | . | TRBJ2-7 | TRBV7-2 | 14 | .
CASGSVGGLYNEQFF | TGTGCTAGTGGCAGCGTGGGAGGTCTGTACAATGAGCAGTTCTTC | . | TRBJ2-1 | TRBV12-5 | 15 | .
CASSLRAGELFF | TGCGCCAGCAGCCTGAGGGCCGGGGAGCTGTTTTTT | . | TRBJ2-2 | TRBV4-3 | 12 | .
CASSPDRGDEAFF | TGTGCCAGCTCACCCGACAGGGGAGATGAAGCTTTCTTT | TRBD1 | TRBJ1-1 | TRBV18 | 13 | .
CAWSITRTSGGPLYNEQFF | TGTGCCTGGAGTATAACTAGGACTAGCGGAGGGCCGCTCTACAATGAGCAGTTCTTC | TRBD2 | TRBJ2-1 | TRBV30 | 19 | .
CASTQRGTDTQYF | TGTGCCAGCACGCAGCGGGGCACAGATACGCAGTATTTT | . | TRBJ2-3 | TRBV6-1 | 13 | .
CASSQLTEAGGPSEQFF | TGTGCCAGCAGCCAGCTCACTGAGGCGGGAGGGCCAAGTGAGCAGTTCTTC | TRBD2 | TRBJ2-1 | TRBV11-3 | 17 | .
CASSPVAGELFF | TGTGCCAGCAGCCCGGTTGCCGGGGAGCTGTTTTTT | . | TRBJ2-2 | TRBV13 | 12 | .
CASSPGLAWETQYF | TGTGCCAGCAGCCCGGGACTAGCCTGGGAGACCCAGTACTTC | TRBD2 | TRBJ2-5 | TRBV14 | 14 | once
CASSELGQETGELFF | TGTGCCAGCAGTGAGCTGGGGCAGGAAACCGGGGAGCTGTTTTTT | . | TRBJ2-2 | TRBV25-1 | 15 | few
CASKYGDYGYTF | TGTGCCAGCAAGTACGGGGACTATGGCTACACCTTC | . | TRBJ1-2 | TRBV6-5 | 12 | .
CASSPGQGWSYEQYF | TGTGCCAGCAGTCCGGGACAGGGATGGTCCTACGAGCAGTACTTC | TRBD1 | TRBJ2-7 | TRBV27 | 15 | .
CASSFLGSLAELYEQYF | TGTGCCAGCAGCTTCTTAGGTTCACTAGCGGAACTCTACGAGCAGTACTTC | TRBD2 | TRBJ2-7 | TRBV2 | 17 | .
CASSPHRDEQYF | TGTGCCAGCAGCCCCCACAGGGACGAGCAGTACTTC | . | TRBJ2-7 | TRBV7-8 | 12 | .
CASSGQISGANVLTF | TGTGCCAGCAGTGGGCAGATCTCTGGGGCCAACGTCCTGACTTTC | . | TRBJ2-6 | TRBV2 | 15 | .
CASSSRAGDTQYF | TGTGCCAGTAGTTCTAGGGCGGGAGATACGCAGTATTTT | . | TRBJ2-3 | TRBV19 | 13 | .
CASSLGGGYEQFF | TGTGCCAGCAGCTTGGGCGGCGGGTATGAGCAGTTCTTC | . | TRBJ2-1 | TRBV5-4 | 13 | .
CATDRGRFVTGELFF | TGTGCCACTGACAGGGGGCGCTTTGTCACCGGGGAGCTGTTTTTT | TRBD1 | TRBJ2-2 | TRBV28 | 15 | few
CASRAGAYNEQFF | TGTGCCAGCCGGGCGGGAGCCTACAATGAGCAGTTCTTC | TRBD2 | TRBJ2-1 | TRBV28 | 13 | .
CASSVVWDSFTDTQYF | TGTGCCAGCAGCGTAGTCTGGGACAGCTTCACAGATACGCAGTATTTT | TRBD1 | TRBJ2-3 | TRBV9 | 16 | .
CASSFSLAGGAPNEQFF | TGTGCCAGCAGTTTTTCTCTAGCGGGAGGGGCACCGAATGAGCAGTTCTTC | TRBD2 | TRBJ2-1 | TRBV27 | 17 | .
CASSSAGTSTDTQYF | TGTGCCAGCAGTTCCGCGGGGACTAGCACAGATACGCAGTATTTT | . | TRBJ2-3 | TRBV28 | 15 | .
CASSSTVYEQYF | TGTGCCAGCAGCTCGACAGTCTACGAGCAGTACTTC | . | TRBJ2-7 | TRBV11-3 | 12 | .
CASRLGGESLNTGELFF | TGTGCCAGTAGGCTAGGGGGAGAGAGTCTTAACACCGGGGAGCTGTTTTTT | . | TRBJ2-2 | TRBV19 | 17 | .
CATRDRFKREQYF | TGTGCCACCCGCGACAGGTTCAAACGCGAGCAGTACTTC | . | TRBJ2-7 | TRBV15 | 13 | .
CASNGQNSYEQYF | TGTGCCAGCAACGGACAGAACTCCTACGAGCAGTACTTC | . | TRBJ2-7 | TRBV28 | 13 | .
CASSPQGGDYGYTF | TGTGCCAGCAGTCCACAGGGGGGCGACTATGGCTACACCTTC | TRBD1 | TRBJ1-2 | TRBV28 | 14 | .
CASSQVGDGYTF | TGTGCCAGCAGCCAAGTGGGAGATGGCTACACCTTC | . | TRBJ1-2 | TRBV14 | 12 | .
CASRQGPSGANVLTF | TGTGCCAGCAGACAGGGTCCTTCTGGGGCCAACGTCCTGACTTTC | . | TRBJ2-6 | TRBV21-1 | 15 | .
CASSLGDIHQPQHF | TGTGCCAGCAGCTTGGGGGACATACATCAGCCCCAGCATTTT | . | TRBJ1-5 | TRBV7-9 | 14 | once
CAISESGGRYTGELFF | TGTGCCATCAGTGAGTCAGGAGGGAGATACACCGGGGAGCTGTTTTTT | . | TRBJ2-2 | TRBV10-3 | 16 | .
CASRPSLGGQIYEQYF | TGCGCCAGCAGACCGTCTCTAGGGGGACAAATATACGAGCAGTACTTC | . | TRBJ2-7 | TRBV4-3 | 16 | .
CASSSWDSGNEQYF | TGTGCCAGCAGCTCCTGGGATAGCGGGAACGAGCAGTACTTC | TRBD2 | TRBJ2-7 | TRBV13 | 14 | .
CASRVTSDYNEQFF | TGCGCCAGCAGGGTGACTAGCGATTACAATGAGCAGTTCTTC | TRBD2 | TRBJ2-1 | TRBV5-1 | 14 | .
CASSRRATGAVATNEKLFF | TGTGCCAGCAGCCGCAGGGCCACTGGGGCTGTCGCAACTAATGAAAAACTGTTTTTT | . | TRBJ1-4 | TRBV7-2 | 19 | .
CATSRDREGDEKLFF | TGTGCCACCAGCAGAGATCGGGAGGGCGATGAAAAACTGTTTTTT | . | TRBJ1-4 | TRBV15 | 15 | .
CASTQGAMFF | TGTGCCAGCACACAGGGAGCGATGTTCTTC | . | TRBJ2-1 | TRBV2 | 10 | few
CAISEGVPGQGPPPDQYF | TGTGCCATCAGTGAGGGGGTCCCGGGACAGGGGCCACCACCGGACCAGTACTTC | TRBD1 | TRBJ2-5 | TRBV10-3 | 18 | .
CASSHFGTGSLGELFF | TGTGCCAGCAGCCATTTTGGAACCGGGTCCCTAGGAGAACTGTTTTTT | . | TRBJ1-4 | TRBV27 | 16 | few
CASRTGGIAGQPQHF | TGTGCCAGCAGAACGGGGGGAATCGCGGGACAGCCCCAGCATTTT | . | TRBJ1-5 | TRBV2 | 15 | .
CASSLAGGPYNEQFF | TGTGCCAGCAGTTTGGCGGGAGGGCCTTACAATGAGCAGTTCTTC | TRBD2 | TRBJ2-1 | TRBV28 | 15 | .
CASSPVNTEAFF | TGTGCCAGCAGTCCCGTGAACACTGAAGCTTTCTTT | . | TRBJ1-1 | TRBV28 | 12 | .
CASSEVASGRLGNEQFF | TGTGCCAGCAGTGAAGTAGCTAGCGGGAGGTTGGGTAATGAGCAGTTCTTC | TRBD2 | TRBJ2-1 | TRBV6-1 | 17 | few
CASAPLRNYNEQFF | TGTGCCAGCGCACCACTACGGAATTACAATGAGCAGTTCTTC | . | TRBJ2-1 | TRBV27 | 14 | .
CASSDRDSNQPQHF | TGTGCCAGCTCAGACAGGGATAGCAATCAGCCCCAGCATTTT | TRBD1 | TRBJ1-5 | TRBV18 | 14 | .
CASGQVGANVLTF | TGTGCCAGCGGGCAGGTTGGGGCCAACGTCCTGACTTTC | . | TRBJ2-6 | TRBV4-2 | 13 | .
CASSLVREGGTRQFF | TGTGCCAGCAGCTTAGTGCGGGAGGGTGGAACGAGACAGTTCTTC | TRBD2 | TRBJ2-1 | TRBV7-6 | 15 | .
CASSQETSPGETQYF | TGCGCCAGCAGCCAAGAAACTAGCCCGGGGGAGACCCAGTACTTC | . | TRBJ2-5 | TRBV4-3 | 15 | .
CASSLGQGLNQPQHF | TGTGCCAGCAGCTTAGGACAGGGGCTTAATCAGCCCCAGCATTTT | TRBD1 | TRBJ1-5 | TRBV7-2 | 15 | .
CASSVAGGGFTDTQYF | TGTGCCAGCAGCGTAGCAGGGGGAGGTTTTACAGATACGCAGTATTTT | . | TRBJ2-3 | TRBV9 | 16 | .
CAWSVPSDPAAGVFQHF | TGTGCCTGGAGTGTACCGAGCGACCCGGCCGCAGGGGTTTTCCAACACTTC | . | TRBJ2-7 | TRBV30 | 17 | .
CASSLGDRGEAFF | TGCGCCAGCAGCTTGGGGGACAGGGGTGAAGCTTTCTTT | TRBD1 | TRBJ1-1 | TRBV5-1 | 13 | .
CASSDQGAGNTIYF | TGTGCCAGCAGTGACCAGGGGGCGGGAAACACCATATATTTT | TRBD1 | TRBJ1-3 | TRBV25-1 | 14 | .